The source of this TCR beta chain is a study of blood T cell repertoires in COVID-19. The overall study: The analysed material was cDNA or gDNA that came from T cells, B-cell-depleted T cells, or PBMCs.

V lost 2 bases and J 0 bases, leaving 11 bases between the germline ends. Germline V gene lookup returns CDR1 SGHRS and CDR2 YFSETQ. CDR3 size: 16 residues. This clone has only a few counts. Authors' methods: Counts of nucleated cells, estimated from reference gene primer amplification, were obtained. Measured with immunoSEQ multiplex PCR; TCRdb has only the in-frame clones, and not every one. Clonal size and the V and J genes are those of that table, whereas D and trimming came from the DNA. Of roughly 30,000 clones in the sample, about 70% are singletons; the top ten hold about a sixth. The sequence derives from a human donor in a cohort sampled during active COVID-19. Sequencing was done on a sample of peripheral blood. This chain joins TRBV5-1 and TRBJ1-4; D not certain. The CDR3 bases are TGCGCCAGCAGCTTAGTATCAGGATCAACTAATGAAAAACTGTTTTTT. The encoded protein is CASSLVSGSTNEKLFF. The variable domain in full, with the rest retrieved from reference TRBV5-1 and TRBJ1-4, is KAGVTQTPRYLIKTRGQQVTLSCSPISGHRSVSWYQQTPGQGLQFLFEYFSETQRNKGNFPGRFSGRQFSNSRSEMNVSTLELGDSALYLCASSLVSGSTNEKLFFGSGTQLSVL.